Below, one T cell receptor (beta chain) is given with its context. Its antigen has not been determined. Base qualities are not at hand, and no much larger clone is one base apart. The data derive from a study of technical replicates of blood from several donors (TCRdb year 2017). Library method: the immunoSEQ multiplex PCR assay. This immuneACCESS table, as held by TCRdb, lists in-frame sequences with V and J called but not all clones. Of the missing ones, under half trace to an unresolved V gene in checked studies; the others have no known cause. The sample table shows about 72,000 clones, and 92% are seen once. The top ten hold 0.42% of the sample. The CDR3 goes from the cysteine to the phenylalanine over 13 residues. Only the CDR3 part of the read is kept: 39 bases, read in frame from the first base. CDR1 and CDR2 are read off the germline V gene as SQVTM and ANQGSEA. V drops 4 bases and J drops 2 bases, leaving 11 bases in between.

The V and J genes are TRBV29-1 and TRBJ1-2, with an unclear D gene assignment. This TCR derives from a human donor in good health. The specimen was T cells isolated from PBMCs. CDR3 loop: CSVASVTNYGYTF. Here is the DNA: TGCAGCGTTGCGAGCGTCACGAACTATGGCTACACCTTC. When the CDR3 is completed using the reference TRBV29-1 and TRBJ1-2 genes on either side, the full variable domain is SAVISQKPSRDICQRGTSLTIQCQVDSQVTMMFWYRQQPGQSLTLIATANQGSEATYESGFVIDKFPISRPNLTFSTLTVSNMSPEDSSIYLCSVASVTNYGYTFGSGTRLTVV.